The T cell receptor (beta chain) described here comes from a study of T cell repertoires in aging, cancer and after chemotherapy (dated by TCRdb to the late 2010s). For the wider study: Six donor age groups were covered, ranging from 30 or younger up to 70 or older, and each group contained at least three individuals. In the hematological group, paired pre- and post-chemotherapy samples were obtained from chronic lymphocytic leukemia patients treated with fludarabine- or bendamustine-based regimens. The study profiled peripheral blood TCR beta repertoires from healthy donors and cancer patients to examine immunoaging and T cell reconstitution after chemotherapy. Alongside about 97 healthy donors serving as a reference group, the cohort included 200 to 250 cancer patients, of whom roughly 91 had hematological cancers and some 130 had solid cancers. In total, the full dataset held 7.5 million to 9.5 million TCR reads.

Points the paper makes about the study in general: Declining TCR diversity with age in healthy donors was mainly explained by loss of richness; in cancer patients, loss of evenness also contributed. In both cancer cohorts, the median generation probability rose over the chemotherapy interval, which suggests that the repertoire was reconstituted through rebound thymic output. Untreated patients with hematological or solid cancers showed significantly lower blood TCR diversity and higher clonality than age-matched healthy donors. According to the authors, the repertoire data do not permit conclusions about immunological memory after chemotherapy. Hematological cancer patients had lymphoid organ infiltration, which may itself impair thymic emigration or peripheral T cell expansion.

With regard to this clonotype: This receptor's antigen is unknown. A junction end diverges from the germline sequence, so it may reflect a read error.

Multiplex touch-down PCR with a mixed TRB-A/B primer pool was used to amplify rearranged TRB sequences covering the V, D and J segments. Illumina adapters and sample indices were attached to the amplicons through two consecutive PCR reactions run with Phusion HS II polymerase. Amplicons were gel-purified using the NucleoSpin Gel and PCR Clean-up kit and were subsequently checked with Qubit and an Agilent 2100 Bioanalyzer. Sequencing of libraries was carried out on an Illumina MiSeq in 600-cycle, single-indexed, paired-end runs. The study's own analysis went as follows. TRB sequences were processed with MiXCR versions 2.12 and 3.0.5. Each unique CDR3 nucleotide sequence was treated as one clone, and only productive sequences with two or more reads were kept. The repertoire metrics were Shannon diversity, evenness, clonality (defined as one minus evenness), and alpha-parameterized diversity profiles covering alpha 0 to 5. The IGoR algorithm was used to calculate generation probabilities of clones in the paired pre- and post-chemotherapy samples. TCRdb's own reprocessing of the public reads used fastp at Q25 and MiXCR and kept productive beta chains. Rows with a matching CDR3 protein are joined into one entry that keeps the most common DNA and genes. TCRdb, not the authors, supplied the V and J calls. The sample data list over a thousand distinct CDR3 sequences, and about half of these were observed just once. The ten largest clones capture about 29% of the sample.

Genomic DNA extracted from peripheral blood, rather than sorted cells or RNA, was used as the source for amplification of TCR beta rearrangements. Reading the germline V gene gives CDR1 SGHTA and CDR2 FQGNSA. The CDR3, cysteine through phenylalanine, is 15 amino acids long. Only CDR3 DNA remains: 45 bases, in frame from the first base. This TCR came from a human donor with a blood cancer. The receptor chain draws on TRBV7-2 and TRBJ1-3, with TRBD1 perhaps the D gene, on 5 matching bases. The source material was blood. The CDR3 has the sequence CASSPWGGLLNTIYF. The sequence in DNA is TGCGCCAGCAGCCCCTGGGGCGGCCTACTAAACACCATATATTTT.